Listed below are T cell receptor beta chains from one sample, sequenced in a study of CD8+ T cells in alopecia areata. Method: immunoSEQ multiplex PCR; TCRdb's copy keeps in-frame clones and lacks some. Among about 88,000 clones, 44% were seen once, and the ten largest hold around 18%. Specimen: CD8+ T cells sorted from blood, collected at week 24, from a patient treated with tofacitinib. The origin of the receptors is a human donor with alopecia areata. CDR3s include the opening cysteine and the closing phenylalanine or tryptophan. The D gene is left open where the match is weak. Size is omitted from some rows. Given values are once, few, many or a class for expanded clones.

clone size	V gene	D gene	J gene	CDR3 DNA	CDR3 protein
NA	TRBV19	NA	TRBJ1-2	TGTGCCAGTAGTATGTCAGGGGATTTTGGAGGCTACACCTTC	CASSMSGDFGGYTF
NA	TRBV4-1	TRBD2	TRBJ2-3	TGCGCCAGCAGCCAAGACCTAGCGGGAGGAACAGATACGCAGTATTTT	CASSQDLAGGTDTQYF
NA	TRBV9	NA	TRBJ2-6	TGTGCCAGCAGCGTAAAGGTAGCTGGGGCCAACGTCCTGACTTTC	CASSVKVAGANVLTF
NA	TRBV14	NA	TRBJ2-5	TGTGCCAGCAGCCAAGAAGAGGTGGTGGGAAAAGAGACCCAGTACTTC	CASSQEEVVGKETQYF
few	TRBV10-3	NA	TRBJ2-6	TGTGCCATCAGTGGTCGTACCCTCCTACAGCCTGGGGCCAACGTCCTGACTTTC	CAISGRTLLQPGANVLTF
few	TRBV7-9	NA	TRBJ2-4	TGTGCCAGCAGCCTAACGGAGGGGAGCGCCAAAAACATTCAGTACTTC	CASSLTEGSAKNIQYF
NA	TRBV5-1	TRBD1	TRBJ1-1	TGCGCCAGCAACCCATGGGACAGGGGGCCGACTGAAGCTTTCTTT	CASNPWDRGPTEAFF
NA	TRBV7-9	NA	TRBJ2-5	TGTGCCAGCAGGGGTCGTAGGGTGGGCGAGGAGACCCAGTACTTC	CASRGRRVGEETQYF
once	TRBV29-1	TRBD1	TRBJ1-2	TGCAGCGTAGCGGACAGGGCAAATGGCTACACCTTC	CSVADRANGYTF
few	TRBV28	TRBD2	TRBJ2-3	TGTGCCAGCAGCCTATACGGGAGGCCCGCAGATACGCAGTATTTT	CASSLYGRPADTQYF
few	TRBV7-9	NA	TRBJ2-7	TGTGCCAGCAGCTCAGGGCCCTACGAGCAGTACTTC	CASSSGPYEQYF
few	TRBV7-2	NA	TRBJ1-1	TGTGCCAGCAGCTGGAACAGGGAGACTGAAGCTTTCTTT	CASSWNRETEAFF
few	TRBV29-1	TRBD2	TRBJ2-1	TGCAGCGTTGTCGGTCTAGCGGGAAGGGAGCAGTTCTTC	CSVVGLAGREQFF
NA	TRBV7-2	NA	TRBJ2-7	TGTGCCAGCAGCCACCGTGGGACTCCCTCTCAGCAGTACTTC	CASSHRGTPSQQYF
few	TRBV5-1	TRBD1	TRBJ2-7	TGCGCCAGCAGCCATGGGACAGGGCACTCCTACGAGCAGTACTTC	CASSHGTGHSYEQYF
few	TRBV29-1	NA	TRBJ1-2	TGCAGCGTCTTGGATCTAACGGGCTACACCTTC	CSVLDLTGYTF
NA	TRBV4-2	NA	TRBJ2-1	TGTGCCAGCAGCCAAGAGGGGGCGTCCTACAATGAGCAGTTCTTC	CASSQEGASYNEQFF
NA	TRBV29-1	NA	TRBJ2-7	TGCAGCGTTGAAAGCAGCTACGAGCAGTGCTTC	CSVESSYEQCF
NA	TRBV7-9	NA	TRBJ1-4	TGTGCCAGCACCGAGGCTGTATCCACAGAAAAACTGTTTTTT	CASTEAVSTEKLFF
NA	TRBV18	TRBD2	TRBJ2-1	TGTGCCAGCTCACCTGCGGGGGGATTTGCCTACAATGAGCAGTTCTTC	CASSPAGGFAYNEQFF
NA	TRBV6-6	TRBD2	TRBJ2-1	TGTGCCAGCAATGGACTAGTTCTTGGTGAGCAGTTCTTC	CASNGLVLGEQFF
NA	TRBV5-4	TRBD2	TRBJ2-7	TGTGCCAGCTCAGCGGGAGGGAACGAGCAGTACTTC	CASSAGGNEQYF
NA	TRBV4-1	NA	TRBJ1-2	TGCGCCAGCAGCCAGGAAAGGAACAGGCCCGACAACTATGGCTACACCTTC	CASSQERNRPDNYGYTF
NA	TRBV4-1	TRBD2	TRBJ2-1	TGCGCCAGCAGCCAAGCCGTGCGGGAGGTTTACAATGAGCAGTTCTTC	CASSQAVREVYNEQFF
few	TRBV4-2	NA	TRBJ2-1	TGTGCCAGCAGCCCGGGCGGGACGTACAATGAGCAGTTCTTC	CASSPGGTYNEQFF